A selection of T cell receptor beta chains follows, all from one sample in a study of cytomegalovirus exposure and HLA in healthy donors. TCRdb's table, derived via immunoSEQ multiplex PCR, lists solely in-frame clones and lacks some. Of fewer than 150,000 clones listed, roughly 70% are singletons. Material for sequencing was PBMCs. The receptors stem from a young man in good health and CMV-seropositive. CDR3s include the opening cysteine and the closing phenylalanine or tryptophan. A D gene is named only where the DNA matches it firmly. Clone size is stated in some rows and not others, as once, few, many or a class when expanded.

>.|14|TRBV7-3|TRBJ1-1|.
TGTGCCAGCAGCCTCCACGGACAGAACACTGAAGCTTTCTTT
CASSLHGQNTEAFF
>.|17|TRBV7-3|TRBJ1-1|.
TGTGCCAGCAGCTTAACTGGGTCCGGGACACAGAACACTGAAGCTTTCTTT
CASSLTGSGTQNTEAFF
>.|15|TRBV7-9|TRBJ1-4|.
TGTGCCAGCAGCTTGACAGTGACAACTAATGAAAAACTGTTTTTT
CASSLTVTTNEKLFF
>.|14|TRBV13|TRBJ2-1|TRBD2
TGTGCCAGCAGCTCCGGACTAGCGGGGGTTGGGCAGTTCTTC
CASSSGLAGVGQFF
>.|12|TRBV25-1|TRBJ1-1|.
TGTGCCAGCAGTGGCCAAGATGGCAGGGCTTTCTTT
CASSGQDGRAFF
>.|15|TRBV5-1|TRBJ2-1|TRBD2
TGCGCCAGCAGCTTGACTAGCGGGGGGGCCCATGAGCAGTTCTTC
CASSLTSGGAHEQFF
>.|16|TRBV6-1|TRBJ1-6|.
TGTGCCAGCAGTGAAGCCGAATGGGGGGACAATTCACCCCTCCACTTT
CASSEAEWGDNSPLHF
>.|14|TRBV11-1|TRBJ1-1|.
TGTGCCAGCAGCTTAGCCGGGGGACGGCAAGAAGCTTTCTTT
CASSLAGGRQEAFF
>.|18|TRBV4-2|TRBJ2-5|TRBD2
TGTGCCAGCAGCCAAGAGTCGATGGTAGCGGGGTATCAAGAGACCCAGTACTTC
CASSQESMVAGYQETQYF
>.|15|TRBV6-8|TRBJ2-3|TRBD1
TGTGCCAGCAGTTCCAGGGGGCCTACAGCGGATACGCAGTATTTT
CASSSRGPTADTQYF
>few|14|TRBV7-9|TRBJ1-2|TRBD1
TGTGCCAGCAGCCTAGAGGGACAGGAGAATGGCTACACCTTC
CASSLEGQENGYTF
>.|15|TRBV6-5|TRBJ1-2|TRBD1
TGTGCCAGCACTGGGACAGGGGGCGCTAACTATGGCTACACCTTC
CASTGTGGANYGYTF
>.|14|TRBV5-4|TRBJ2-1|.
TGTGCCAGCAGCTTGAGGACGGGGAACAATGAGCAGTTCTTC
CASSLRTGNNEQFF
>once|16|TRBV4-1|TRBJ2-5|TRBD1
TGCGCCAGCAGCCAAGAACCGGACAGGGTACAAGAGACCCAGTACTTC
CASSQEPDRVQETQYF
>.|15|TRBV6-5|TRBJ2-1|.
TGTGCCAGCAGTTACGACACCAACGGTCGCAATGAGCAGTTCTTC
CASSYDTNGRNEQFF
>.|15|TRBV7-9|TRBJ2-5|TRBD2
TGTGCCAGCAGCTTATATGGCGGGGGGCAAGAGACCCAGTACTTC
CASSLYGGGQETQYF
>.|14|TRBV28|TRBJ1-2|.
TGTGCCAGCAGTTTATCCCTGACTAGCTATGGCTACACCTTC
CASSLSLTSYGYTF
>.|15|TRBV6-5|TRBJ2-5|.
TGTGCCTGCACACGCTCCCGGGGACATCGGGAGACCCAGTACTTC
CACTRSRGHRETQYF
>.|16|TRBV5-1|TRBJ2-1|TRBD1
TGCGCCAGCACGACATACCAGGGGGCGATCAACAATGAGCAGTTCTTC
CASTTYQGAINNEQFF
>.|15|TRBV7-2|TRBJ2-4|.
TGTGCCAGCAGCGTAAACAGAGCCCAGAAAAACATTCAGTACTTC
CASSVNRAQKNIQYF
>.|15|TRBV6-5|TRBJ2-5|.
TGTGCCAGCAGTTACAGTCACTCCCAACCAGAGACCCAGTACTTC
CASSYSHSQPETQYF
>once|14|TRBV2|TRBJ2-5|.
TGTGCCAGCAGTGTCCGACAGCTACAAGAGACCCAGTACTTC
CASSVRQLQETQYF
>few|16|TRBV7-9|TRBJ2-5|TRBD2
TGTGCCAGCAGCTCTCTAGCGGGGGCCTTCCAAGAGACCCAGTACTTC
CASSSLAGAFQETQYF
>.|16|TRBV4-2|TRBJ2-7|TRBD2
TGTGCCAGCAGCCAAGATGATAACGGGGGGGGCTACGAGCAGTACTTC
CASSQDDNGGGYEQYF
>.|15|TRBV19|TRBJ2-1|TRBD2
TGTGCCAGCTCTCTGAGTCGGGGGGGCTCACATGAGCAGTTCTTC
CASSLSRGGSHEQFF
>.|15|TRBV19|TRBJ2-5|.
TGTGCCAGTAGTATAGGCGGCAGGGCGGGGGAGACCCAGTACTTC
CASSIGGRAGETQYF
>.|14|TRBV9|TRBJ1-1|TRBD1
TGTGCCAGCAGCGTAGTTGCCAGGGGGGCTGAAGCTTTCTTT
CASSVVARGAEAFF
>.|14|TRBV15|TRBJ2-6|.
TGTGCCACCAGCAGCCGCTCTGGGGCCAACGTCCTGACTTTC
CATSSRSGANVLTF
>.|15|TRBV5-1|TRBJ1-5|.
TGCGCCAGCAGCTTGGTAGCAGGGGTAGGTCAGCCCCAGCATTTT
CASSLVAGVGQPQHF
>.|16|TRBV4-2|TRBJ2-7|TRBD2
TGTGCCAGCAGCCAAGATCGGGACCTTCGCCCGGGGGGGCAGTACTTC
CASSQDRDLRPGGQYF
>.|15|TRBV28|TRBJ1-5|.
TGTGCCAGCAGTTTTGGGGGGGCATTCAATCAGCCCCAGCATTTT
CASSFGGAFNQPQHF
>.|16|TRBV5-1|TRBJ1-5|.
TGCGCCAGCAGCTTGGCTCCCAGGGGATACAATCAGCCCCAGCATTTT
CASSLAPRGYNQPQHF
>.|14|TRBV9|TRBJ2-2|.
TGTGCCTCACAGGGACATAGTAGTGCCGGGGAGCTGTTTTTT
CASQGHSSAGELFF
>.|14|TRBV29-1|TRBJ1-1|TRBD1
TGCAGCGTTGAAGCAGGGGGCTGGGGCACTGAAGCTTTCTTT
CSVEAGGWGTEAFF
>.|13|TRBV10-1|TRBJ2-1|.
TGCGCCAGCAGTGAGGCAGGGCTCAATGAGCAGTTCTTC
CASSEAGLNEQFF
>.|15|TRBV6-6|TRBJ1-2|TRBD1
TGTGCCAGTCGAGAACCGGGACAGGGGGACGATGGCTACACCTTC
CASREPGQGDDGYTF
>.|15|TRBV6-1|TRBJ2-7|.
TGTGCCAGCACGGGTGGGGCAGGGGGGAATTACGAGCAGTACTTC
CASTGGAGGNYEQYF
>few|16|TRBV11-2|TRBJ2-5|TRBD1
TGTGCCAGCAGCTCAGTCCGGGGACAGCCCCAAGAGACCCAGTACTTC
CASSSVRGQPQETQYF
>.|14|TRBV5-6|TRBJ2-7|.
TGTGCCAGCAGCCCCGGACAGGGAGGGAGCGAGCAGTACTTC
CASSPGQGGSEQYF
>.|12|TRBV7-9|TRBJ1-2|TRBD1
TGTTCCAGCAGCCGTGGACAGGCTTTCTACACCTTC
CSSSRGQAFYTF
>.|15|TRBV14|TRBJ1-2|.
TGTGCCAGCAGCCATCGGGGGGAACAGGGTTATGGCTACACCTTC
CASSHRGEQGYGYTF
>.|15|TRBV14|TRBJ1-1|.
TGTGCCAGCAGCCAAGAAAGGCCGGGTGAGGGTAAAGCTTTCTTT
CASSQERPGEGKAFF
>.|15|TRBV9|TRBJ2-1|TRBD1
TGTGCCAGCAGCGTAGGTCAGGGGGCATACAATGAGCAGTTCTTC
CASSVGQGAYNEQFF
>few|15|TRBV4-1|TRBJ2-1|TRBD2
TGCGCCAGCAGCCTTGGCGGGGGGGCCTCCAATGAGCAGTTCTTC
CASSLGGGASNEQFF
>.|15|TRBV7-3|TRBJ2-1|.
TGTGCCAGCAGCTTAGGGAGTTCAAATTACAATGAGCAGTTCTTC
CASSLGSSNYNEQFF
>.|23|TRBV5-1|TRBJ2-1|TRBD2
TGCGCCAGCAGCTTCCCCGGGACAGTTGGGACTAGCGGGGGGGCCTGGTTTTTCAATGAGCAGTTCTTC
CASSFPGTVGTSGGAWFFNEQFF
>.|15|TRBV2|TRBJ2-1|TRBD1
TGTGCCAGCACCCCACAGGGGAGCTCCTACAATGAGCAGTTCTTC
CASTPQGSSYNEQFF
>.|16|TRBV5-6|TRBJ2-3|.
TGTGCCAGCAGCCCAAGATGGGGGGGGCCCACAGATACGCAGTATTTT
CASSPRWGGPTDTQYF
>.|11|TRBV27|TRBJ1-2|.
TGTGCCAGCAGTTTAGACTCTGGCTACACCTTC
CASSLDSGYTF
>.|16|TRBV7-2|TRBJ1-6|.
TGTGCCAGCAGACGTCAGTCCGGGGGAATAAATTCACCCCTCCACTTT
CASRRQSGGINSPLHF
>few|12|TRBV2|TRBJ1-1|TRBD1
TGTGCCACCAGACAGGGGACGGTGGAGGCTTTCTTT
CATRQGTVEAFF
>.|13|TRBV2|TRBJ2-4|.
TGTGCCAGCAGTCCCGGACAGTCGAACATTCAGTACTTC
CASSPGQSNIQYF
>.|15|TRBV19|TRBJ1-5|TRBD1
TGTGCCAGTAGTACCCGGGACAGGGTAGGGCAGCCCCAGCATTTT
CASSTRDRVGQPQHF
>.|15|TRBV11-2|TRBJ2-7|.
TGTGCCAGCAGCGAGCGCACAGCCACAGGAAGCGAGCAGTACTTC
CASSERTATGSEQYF
>.|13|TRBV11-2|TRBJ2-1|.
TGTGCCAGCAGCTTAGAAGCCAGACTTGAGCAGTTCTTC
CASSLEARLEQFF